Given below is one T cell receptor (beta chain) in context. No antigen is known for it. The CDR3 is 13 residues long. CDR1 and CDR2 (germline): MRHNA, SNTAGT. With 6 bases removed from V and 5 bases from J, the gap between germline ends came to 13 bases. The source of the sample is a study of cytomegalovirus exposure and HLA in healthy donors. The study's findings and limits: HLA alleles were associated with 16,951 TCR beta sequences in a later analysis at 0.05 false discovery rate. Overall, approximately 180 TCR beta chains were annotated as cytomegalovirus-associated.

Nominally healthy donors provided the samples, though records likely missed some immune exposures. PCR amplification relied on 60 Vbeta primers (plus 13 Jbeta primers). TCRdb keeps only in-frame clones here, not all; method: immunoSEQ multiplex PCR. There are under 200,000 clones in the sample; roughly 70% occur only once, and around 3% lies in the top ten. The sample taken for sequencing was PBMCs. This TCR was sampled from a woman between 45 and 65 years old in good health and CMV-seropositive. The chain links TRBV6-4 to TRBJ1-1; possible D gene TRBD1, 6 bases. DNA of the CDR3: TGTGCCAGCAGCTCCAAACAGGGAACTGAAGCTTTCTTT. The encoded protein is CASSSKQGTEAFF.